This T cell receptor beta chain was observed in a study of cytotoxic CD8 clonotypes in ibrutinib-treated CLL. About the research overall: It was after a median roughly eleven months of treatment, range 6 to 36, that response samples were taken.

General study results and limits: Public clonotypes, an uncommon group, contracted or remained stable on treatment.

A few counts support this clone. Its antigen is unknown. Germline lookup yields CDR1 MNHNS and CDR2 SASEGT. The V and J ends lost 11 bases and 6 bases respectively, with 15 bases between them. The CDR3 sequence is 12 residues long. Sequencing used immunoSEQ multiplex PCR; TCRdb keeps in-frame clones, though not all of them. The sample consists of tens of thousands of clones, 45% to 65% of them appearing once. This specimen was PBMCs, taken after 12 months of ibrutinib treatment. The receptor's source is a human donor with chronic lymphocytic leukemia. The genes are TRBV6-1 and TRBJ2-3, with D perhaps given as TRBD1 or TRBD2 (5 bases each). The chain's CDR3 is CASGAWGDTQYF. The DNA of the CDR3 is TGTGCCTCCGGGGCTTGGGGGGATACGCAGTATTTT.